This TCR beta chain was obtained from a study of control samples from healthy donors and cancer patients. This clone showed up just a few times. Other DNA variants within this sample encode the same CDR3. This CDR3 is built from 12 residues. The germline CDR1 and CDR2 sequences are LGHDT and YNNKEL (reference sequence). V shed 4 bases and J shed 6 bases, with 7 bases lying between them. The method was immunoSEQ multiplex PCR; TCRdb's version includes in-frame clones alone and lacks a portion of them. Of about 92,000 clones listed, 82% are singletons. The receptor comes from a woman aged 60-75 years in good health. The chain joins TRBV3-1 (or the pseudogene TRBV3-2) to TRBJ2-1; D not certain. Material for sequencing was blood. The CDR3 loop reads CASSPSGNEQFF. The DNA for the CDR3 is TGTGCCAGCAGCCCAAGTGGCAATGAGCAGTTCTTC.